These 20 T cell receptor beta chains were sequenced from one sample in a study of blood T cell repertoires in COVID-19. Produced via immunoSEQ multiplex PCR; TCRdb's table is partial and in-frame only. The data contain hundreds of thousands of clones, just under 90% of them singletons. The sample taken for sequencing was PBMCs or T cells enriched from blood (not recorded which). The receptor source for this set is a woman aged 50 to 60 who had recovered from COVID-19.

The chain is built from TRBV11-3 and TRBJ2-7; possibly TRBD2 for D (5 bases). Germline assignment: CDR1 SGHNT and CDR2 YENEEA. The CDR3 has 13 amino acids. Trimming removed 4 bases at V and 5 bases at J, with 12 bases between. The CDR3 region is CASSSRRPDEQYF. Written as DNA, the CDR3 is TGTGCCAGCAGCTCACGGAGGCCGGACGAGCAGTACTTC.

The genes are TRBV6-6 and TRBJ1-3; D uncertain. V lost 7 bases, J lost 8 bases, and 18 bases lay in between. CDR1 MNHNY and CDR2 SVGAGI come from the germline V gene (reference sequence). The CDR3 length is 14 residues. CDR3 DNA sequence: TGTGCCAGCACTTCGCCGCGTGGTGGGCACACCATATATTTT. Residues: CASTSPRGGHTIYF.

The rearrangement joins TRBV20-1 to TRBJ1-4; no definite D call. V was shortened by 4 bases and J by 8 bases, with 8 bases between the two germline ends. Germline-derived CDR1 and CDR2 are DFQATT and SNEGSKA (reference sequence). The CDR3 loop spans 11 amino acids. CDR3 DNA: TGCAGTGCTACTTGGCGGGAAAAACTGTTTTTT. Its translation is CSATWREKLFF.

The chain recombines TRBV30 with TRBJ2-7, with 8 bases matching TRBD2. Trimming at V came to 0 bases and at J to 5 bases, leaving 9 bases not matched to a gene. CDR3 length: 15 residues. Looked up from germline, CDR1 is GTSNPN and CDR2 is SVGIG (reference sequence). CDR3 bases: TGTGCCTGGAGTGTAAGCGGGGGCGGTAGAAACGAGCAGTACTTC. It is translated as CAWSVSGGGRNEQYF.

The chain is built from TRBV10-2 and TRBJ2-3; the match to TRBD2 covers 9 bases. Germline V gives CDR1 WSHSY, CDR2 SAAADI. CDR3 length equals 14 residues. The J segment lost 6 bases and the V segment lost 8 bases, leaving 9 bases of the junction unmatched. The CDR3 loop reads CASGERGVFDTQYF. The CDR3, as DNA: TGCGCCAGCGGGGAGCGGGGGGTCTTCGATACGCAGTATTTT.

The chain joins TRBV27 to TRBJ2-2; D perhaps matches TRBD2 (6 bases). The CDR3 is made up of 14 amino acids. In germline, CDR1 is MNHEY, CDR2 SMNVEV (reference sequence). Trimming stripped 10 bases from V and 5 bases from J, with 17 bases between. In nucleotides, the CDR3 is TGTGCCACCGGCGGGGCAGTTCGTACCGGGGAGCTGTTTTTT. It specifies CATGGAVRTGELFF.

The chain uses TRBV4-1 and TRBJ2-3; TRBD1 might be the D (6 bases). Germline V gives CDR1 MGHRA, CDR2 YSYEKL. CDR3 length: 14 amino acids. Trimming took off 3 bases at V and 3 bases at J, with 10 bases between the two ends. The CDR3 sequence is CASSQTGNTDTQYF. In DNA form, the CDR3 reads TGCGCCAGCAGCCAGACAGGTAATACAGATACGCAGTATTTT.

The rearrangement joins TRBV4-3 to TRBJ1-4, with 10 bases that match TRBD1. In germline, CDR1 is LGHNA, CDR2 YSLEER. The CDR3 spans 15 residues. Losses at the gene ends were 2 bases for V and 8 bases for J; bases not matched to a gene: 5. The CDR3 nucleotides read TGCGCCAGCAGCCAACCGGGACAGGGGTTCGAAAAACTGTTTTTT. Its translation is CASSQPGQGFEKLFF.

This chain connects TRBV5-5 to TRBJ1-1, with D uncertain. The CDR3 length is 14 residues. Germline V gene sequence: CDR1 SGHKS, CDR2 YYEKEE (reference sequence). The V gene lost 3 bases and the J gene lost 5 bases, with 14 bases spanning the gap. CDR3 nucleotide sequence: TGTGCCAGCAGCTCCTCACTAGGATGGACTGAAGCTTTCTTT. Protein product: CASSSSLGWTEAFF.

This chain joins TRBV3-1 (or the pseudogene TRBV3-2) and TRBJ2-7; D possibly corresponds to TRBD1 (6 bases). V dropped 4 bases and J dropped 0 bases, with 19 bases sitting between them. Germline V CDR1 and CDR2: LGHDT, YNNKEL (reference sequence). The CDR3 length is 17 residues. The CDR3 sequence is CASSLHAGAINSYEQYF. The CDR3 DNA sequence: TGTGCCAGCAGCCTACATGCAGGGGCCATAAACTCCTACGAGCAGTACTTC.

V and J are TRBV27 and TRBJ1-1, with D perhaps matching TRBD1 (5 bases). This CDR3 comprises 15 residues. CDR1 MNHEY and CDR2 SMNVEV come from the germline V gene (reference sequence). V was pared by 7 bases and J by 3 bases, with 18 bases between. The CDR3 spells CASTDPGRRHTEAFF. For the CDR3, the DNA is TGTGCCAGCACCGACCCAGGGAGGCGGCACACTGAAGCTTTCTTT.

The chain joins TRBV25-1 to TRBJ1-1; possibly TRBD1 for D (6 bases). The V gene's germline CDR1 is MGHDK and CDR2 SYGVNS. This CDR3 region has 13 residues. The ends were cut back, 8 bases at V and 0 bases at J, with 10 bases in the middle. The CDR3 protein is CASQGHMNTEAFF. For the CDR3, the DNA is TGTGCCAGCCAGGGACATATGAACACTGAAGCTTTCTTT. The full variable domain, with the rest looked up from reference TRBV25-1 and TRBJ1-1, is EADIYQTPRYLVIGTGKKITLECSQTMGHDKMYWYQQDPGMELHLIHYSYGVNSTEKGDLSSESTVSRIRTEHFPLTLESARPSHTSQYLCASQGHMNTEAFFGQGTRLTVV.

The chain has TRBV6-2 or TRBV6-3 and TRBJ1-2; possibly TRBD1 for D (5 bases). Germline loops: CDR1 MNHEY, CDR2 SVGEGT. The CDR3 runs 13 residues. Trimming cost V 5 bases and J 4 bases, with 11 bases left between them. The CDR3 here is CASSTDRSYGYTF. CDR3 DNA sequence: TGTGCCAGCAGTACCGACAGATCCTATGGCTACACCTTC.

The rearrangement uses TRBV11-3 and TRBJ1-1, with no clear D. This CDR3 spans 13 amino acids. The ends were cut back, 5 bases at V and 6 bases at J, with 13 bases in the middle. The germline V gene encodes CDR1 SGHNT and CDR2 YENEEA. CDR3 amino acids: CASSPGSGAEAFF. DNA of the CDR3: TGTGCCAGCAGCCCGGGGTCCGGCGCTGAAGCTTTCTTT.

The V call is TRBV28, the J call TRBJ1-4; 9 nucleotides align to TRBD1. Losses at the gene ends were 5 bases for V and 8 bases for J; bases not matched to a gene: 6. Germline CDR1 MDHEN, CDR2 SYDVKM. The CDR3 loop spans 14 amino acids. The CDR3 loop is CASSETGGREKLFF. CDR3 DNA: TGTGCCAGCAGTGAAACAGGGGGCCGCGAAAAACTGTTTTTT.

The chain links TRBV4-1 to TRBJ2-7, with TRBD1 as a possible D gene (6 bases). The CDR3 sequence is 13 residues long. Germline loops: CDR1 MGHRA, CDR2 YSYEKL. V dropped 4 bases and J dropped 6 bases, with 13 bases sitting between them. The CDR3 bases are TGCGCCAGCAGCCGAAACAGGGTCGGCGAGCAGTACTTC. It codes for CASSRNRVGEQYF.

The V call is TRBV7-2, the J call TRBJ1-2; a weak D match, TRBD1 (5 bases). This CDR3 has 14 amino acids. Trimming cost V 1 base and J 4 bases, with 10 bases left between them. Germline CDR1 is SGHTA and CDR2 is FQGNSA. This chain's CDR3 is CASSLEGWSYGYTF. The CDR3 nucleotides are TGTGCCAGCAGCTTAGAGGGGTGGAGCTATGGCTACACCTTC.

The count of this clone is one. CDR3 loop: CASSGHAGNQPQHF. The CDR3 region has the DNA TGTGCCAGCAGCGGTCACGCAGGCAATCAGCCCCAGCATTTT. The chain links TRBV9 to TRBJ1-5; D is unclear. Looked up from germline, CDR1 is SGDLS and CDR2 is YYNGEE. CDR3 size: 14 residues. V was pared by 3 bases and J by 2 bases, with 9 bases between.

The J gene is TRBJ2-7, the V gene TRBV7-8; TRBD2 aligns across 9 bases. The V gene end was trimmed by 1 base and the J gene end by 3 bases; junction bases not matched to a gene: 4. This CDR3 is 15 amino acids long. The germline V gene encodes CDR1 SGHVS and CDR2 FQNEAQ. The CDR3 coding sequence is TGTGCCAGCAGCTTAGGGCCTAGCGGGGACTACGAGCAGTACTTC. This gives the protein CASSLGPSGDYEQYF.

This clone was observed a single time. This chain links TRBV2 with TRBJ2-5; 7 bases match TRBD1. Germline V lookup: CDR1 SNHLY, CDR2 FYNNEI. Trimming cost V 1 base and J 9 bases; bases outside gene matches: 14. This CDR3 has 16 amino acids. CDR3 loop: CASSEGEHTGVASQYF. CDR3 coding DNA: TGTGCCAGCAGTGAAGGAGAACACACAGGGGTCGCGTCCCAGTACTTC.